This T cell receptor (beta chain) was sequenced in a study of long-term antiretroviral therapy in people with HIV. Findings and limits, study-wide: Post-ART, diversity grew, though it stayed under transplant donor control levels.

There were no participants with HIV treated outside the United States. Of note for this clone: Its antigen is currently unknown.

At the survey level, the v3.0 immunoSEQ assay was run. The assay was immunoSEQ multiplex PCR, and TCRdb's table has in-frame clones only and misses some. The sample yields some 12,000 clones, around 80% seen once. The source is a man in his forties with HIV. The sequenced sample was unsorted PBMCs, obtained 1.2 years after starting antiretroviral therapy.

The DNA of the CDR3 is TGCGCCAGCAGCTCGAAGGATACTTCTAGCACAGATACGCAGTATTTT. It specifies CASSSKDTSSTDTQYF. The V and J genes are TRBV5-1 and TRBJ2-3; D not resolved. The V end lost 3 bases, the J end lost 0 bases, and 14 bases lay between the germline ends. Germline CDR1 reads SGHRS; CDR2 reads YFSETQ. The CDR3 has 16 amino acids.